One sample yielded the 13 T cell receptor beta chains listed below, sequenced in a study of blood T cells in healthy people across ages. Primed by a sample-barcoded 5' primer and a J-beta primer mix, a second PCR proceeded for 7 to 11 cycles. TCRdb re-called the 5' RACE reads through MiXCR, storing one row per CDR3 protein. This table has hundreds of thousands of distinct CDR3 sequences, approximately 30% appearing once. Sequenced sample: blood. Receptors originate from a woman of 80 years or more in good health.

The sample holds many counts of this clonotype. This chain links TRBV21-1 with TRBJ1-1. TRBV21-1 has pseudogene status. The CDR3 extends over 16 amino acids. CDR3 DNA: TGTGCCAGCACCCTTCAATATTGGGGAGTCAACACTGAAGCTTTCTTT. It translates to CASTLQYWGVNTEAFF.

This clonotype was observed many times. This chain joins TRBV24-1 and TRBJ2-5, with 8 bases matching TRBD2. V lost 4 bases, J lost 5 bases, and 11 bases stayed unmatched. The length of the CDR3 is 16 residues. Looked up from germline, CDR1 is KGHDR and CDR2 is SFDVKD. The DNA for the CDR3 is TGTGCCACCAGTGACCCCCGGGCGGGGGGCGGGGAGACCCAGTACTTC. This gives the protein CATSDPRAGGGETQYF.

The rearrangement links TRBV7-2 to TRBJ2-2; D is perhaps TRBD2 (7 bases). V lost 1 base to trimming and J lost 6 bases, with 15 bases between them. Looked up from germline, CDR1 is SGHTA and CDR2 is FQGNSA. The CDR3 loop spans 16 amino acids. The CDR3 region is CASSLGGRGAPGELFF. CDR3 in DNA: TGTGCCAGCAGCTTAGGAGGTCGGGGGGCTCCCGGGGAGCTGTTTTTT. Supplemented by reference TRBV7-2 and TRBJ2-2, the full variable domain reads GAGVSQSPSNKVTEKGKDVELRCDPISGHTALYWYRQSLGQGLEFLIYFQGNSAPDKSGLPSDRFSAERTGGSVSTLTIQRTQQEDSAVYLCASSLGGRGAPGELFFGEGSRLTVL.

A few counts support this clonotype. CDR3 residues: CASSPMGYEQYF. The CDR3 DNA follows: TGTGCCAGCAGTCCCATGGGATACGAGCAGTACTTC. The V gene is TRBV6-2 or TRBV6-3, the J gene TRBJ2-7; no clear D gene. The CDR3 loop spans 12 amino acids. Germline V gene data show CDR1 as MNHEY and CDR2 as SVGEGT. V lost 5 bases and J 4 bases, leaving 9 bases between the germline ends.

This chain uses TRBV12-3 or TRBV12-4 with TRBJ2-2, with 8 positions matching TRBD1. Trimming at V came to 1 base and at J to 5 bases, leaving 9 bases not matched to a gene. CDR3 size: 17 residues. The CDR3 nucleotides read TGTGCCAGCAGTTTAGACATTGTCAGGGGGCGGACCGGGGAGCTGTTTTTT. Translated: CASSLDIVRGRTGELFF.

The rearrangement joins TRBV7-2 to TRBJ2-7, with TRBD2 identical over 9 bases. V lost 0 bases to trimming and J lost 3 bases; unmatched junction nucleotides: 9. The CDR3 sequence is 17 residues long. Germline lookup yields CDR1 SGHTA and CDR2 FQGNSA. CDR3 protein: CASSLAETSGTFYEQYF. Here the CDR3 DNA reads TGTGCCAGCAGCTTAGCGGAGACTAGCGGAACTTTCTACGAGCAGTACTTC.

In regard to this clonotype: This may be a read error, as it is one base from a much larger clone. It is likely a read error, because the conserved phenylalanine at the end of the CDR3 is missing. V and J are TRBV6-5 and TRBJ1-1, with D uncertain. V lost 4 bases and J lost 3, with 15 bases in between. There are 15 residues in the CDR3. Germline V gives CDR1 MNHEY, CDR2 SVGAGI. The DNA for the CDR3 is TGTGCCAGCAGTTCCCCTGTCGGGGAGGACACTGAAGCTTTCTGT. Its translation: CASSSPVGEDTEAFC.

This clonotype was recorded many times. This clone may be a read error of a much larger clone one base away. This chain links TRBV20-1 with TRBJ1-4, with TRBD1 matching over 7 bases. The V segment lost 0 bases and the J segment 8 bases; nucleotides outside the gene matches: 9. CDR3 length equals 15 residues. CDR1 and CDR2 from the germline V gene are DFQATT and SNEGSKA (reference sequence). CDR3 sequence (DNA): TGCAGTGCTAGAGATTTCGGGGGACAGTGCGAAAAACTGTTTTTT. Its protein is CSARDFGGQCEKLFF.

Concerning this clonotype itself: A read error may explain this, as a much larger clone is one base away. The chain carries TRBV20-1 and TRBJ2-4; 10 nucleotides line up with TRBD1. The J call could be wrong; TRBJ2-5 is a better fit for the DNA end. CDR1 DFQATT and CDR2 SNEGSKA come from the germline V gene (reference sequence). The CDR3 sequence is 13 residues long. CDR3 sequence reads: CSVPGQGPETQYF. The CDR3, as DNA: TGCAGTGTCCCGGGACAGGGGCCAGAGACCCAGTACTTC.

This clonotype was recorded many times. V and J are TRBV15 and TRBJ2-1, with D tentatively TRBD2 (5 bases). From germline, CDR1 is LNHNV and CDR2 YYDKDF (reference sequence). This CDR3 contains 13 residues. V lost 2 bases, J lost 11 bases, and 13 bases lay in between. CDR3 protein: CATSRPMGSKQFF. Written as DNA, the CDR3 is TGTGCCACCAGCAGACCTATGGGGAGTAAGCAGTTCTTC.

This clonotype showed up many times. V gene TRBV20-1 combines with J gene TRBJ2-1; possibly TRBD2 for D (6 bases). The CDR3 runs to 13 residues. The ends were cut back, 3 bases at V and 4 bases at J, with 10 bases in the middle. Per germline, CDR1 DFQATT and CDR2 SNEGSKA (reference sequence). CDR3 coding DNA: TGCAGTGCTAGGGGCGGGACTTACAATGAGCAGTTCTTC. Residues: CSARGGTYNEQFF.

This clonotype has only a few counts. One base away lies a much larger clone, so this may be a sequencing read error. The CDR3 DNA reads TGTGCCGGCAGCTTAGGGAGGATCAATGAGCAGTTCTTC. Protein: CAGSLGRINEQFF. The chain combines TRBV7-3 with TRBJ2-1, with D perhaps matching TRBD2 (6 bases). The CDR3 runs 13 residues. The germline V gene has CDR1 SGHTA and CDR2 FQGTGA.

The chain combines TRBV19 with TRBJ2-2; perhaps D is TRBD1 or TRBD2 (5 bases each). From germline, CDR1 is LNHDA and CDR2 SQIVND (reference sequence). V lost 3 bases and J 6 bases, leaving 5 bases between the germline ends. The CDR3 length is 12 residues. In DNA form, the CDR3 reads TGTGCCAGTAGTATGGGGGCCGGGGAGCTGTTTTTT. Its protein is CASSMGAGELFF.